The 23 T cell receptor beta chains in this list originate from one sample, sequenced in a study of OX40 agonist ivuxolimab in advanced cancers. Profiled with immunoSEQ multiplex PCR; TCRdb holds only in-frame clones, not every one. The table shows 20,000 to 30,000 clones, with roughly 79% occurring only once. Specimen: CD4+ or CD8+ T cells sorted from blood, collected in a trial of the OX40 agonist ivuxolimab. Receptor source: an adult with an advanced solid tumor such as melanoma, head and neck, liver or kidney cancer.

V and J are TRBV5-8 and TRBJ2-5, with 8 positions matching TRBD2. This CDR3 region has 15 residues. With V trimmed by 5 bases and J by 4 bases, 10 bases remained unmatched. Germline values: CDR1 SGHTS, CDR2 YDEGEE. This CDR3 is CASRFGTSGGETQYF. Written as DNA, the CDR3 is TGTGCCAGCAGGTTTGGTACTAGCGGAGGAGAGACCCAGTACTTC.

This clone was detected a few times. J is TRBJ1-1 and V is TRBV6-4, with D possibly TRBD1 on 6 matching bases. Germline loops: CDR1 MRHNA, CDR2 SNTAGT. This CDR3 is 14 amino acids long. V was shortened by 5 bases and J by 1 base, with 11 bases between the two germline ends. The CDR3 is CASSPGHPNTEAFF. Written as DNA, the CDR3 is TGTGCCAGCAGTCCGGGACACCCGAACACTGAAGCTTTCTTT.

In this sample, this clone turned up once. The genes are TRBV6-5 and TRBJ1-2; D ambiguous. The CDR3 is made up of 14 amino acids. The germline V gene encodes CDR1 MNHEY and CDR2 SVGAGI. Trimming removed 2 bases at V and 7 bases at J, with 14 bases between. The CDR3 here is CASSYISQGSGYTF. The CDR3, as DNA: TGTGCCAGCAGTTACATTTCCCAAGGGAGTGGCTACACCTTC.

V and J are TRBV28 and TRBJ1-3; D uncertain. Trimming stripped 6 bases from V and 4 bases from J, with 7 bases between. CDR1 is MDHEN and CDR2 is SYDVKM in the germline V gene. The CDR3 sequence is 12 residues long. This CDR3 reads CASSRRGNTIYF. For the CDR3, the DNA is TGTGCCAGCAGCCGGCGAGGAAACACCATATATTTT.

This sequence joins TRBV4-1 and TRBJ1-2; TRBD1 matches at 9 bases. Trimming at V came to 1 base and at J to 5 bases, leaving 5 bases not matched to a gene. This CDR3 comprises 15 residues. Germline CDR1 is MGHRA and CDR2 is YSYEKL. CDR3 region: CASSQGRDRVYGYTF. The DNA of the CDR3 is TGCGCCAGCAGCCAAGGGCGGGACAGGGTTTATGGCTACACCTTC.

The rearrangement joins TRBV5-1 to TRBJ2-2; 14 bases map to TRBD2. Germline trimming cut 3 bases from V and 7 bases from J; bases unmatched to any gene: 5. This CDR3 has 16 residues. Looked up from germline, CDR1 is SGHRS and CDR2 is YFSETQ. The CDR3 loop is CASSSGLAGVGGELFF. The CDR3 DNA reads TGCGCCAGCAGCTCGGGACTAGCGGGAGTTGGCGGGGAGCTGTTTTTT.

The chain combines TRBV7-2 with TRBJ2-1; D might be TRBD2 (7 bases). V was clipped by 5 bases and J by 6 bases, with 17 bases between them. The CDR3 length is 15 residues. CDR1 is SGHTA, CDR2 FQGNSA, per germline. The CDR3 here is CASSGGGGVANEQFF. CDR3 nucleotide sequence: TGTGCCAGCAGCGGCGGCGGGGGCGTAGCCAATGAGCAGTTCTTC.

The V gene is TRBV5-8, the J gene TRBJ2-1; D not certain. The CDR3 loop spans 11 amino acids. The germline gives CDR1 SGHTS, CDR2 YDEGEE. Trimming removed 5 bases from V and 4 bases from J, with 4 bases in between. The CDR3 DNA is TGTGCCAGCAGGACTTACAATGAGCAGTTCTTC. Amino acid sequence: CASRTYNEQFF.

This CDR3 reads CASSQAMADTQYF. CDR3 nucleotide sequence: TGCGCCAGCAGCCAAGCGATGGCAGATACGCAGTATTTT. The V gene is TRBV4-3, the J gene TRBJ2-3; D remains unclear. The V gene lost 1 base and the J gene lost 4 bases, with 6 bases spanning the gap. Germline values: CDR1 LGHNA, CDR2 YSLEER. The CDR3 is 13 amino acids.

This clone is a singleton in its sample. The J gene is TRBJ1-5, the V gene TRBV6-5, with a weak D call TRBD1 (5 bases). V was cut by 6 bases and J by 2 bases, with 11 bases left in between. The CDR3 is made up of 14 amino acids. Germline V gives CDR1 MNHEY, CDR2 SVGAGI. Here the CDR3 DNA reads TGTGCCAGCAGGGGGGGAGGGGGCAATCAGCCCCAGCATTTT. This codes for CASRGGGGNQPQHF.

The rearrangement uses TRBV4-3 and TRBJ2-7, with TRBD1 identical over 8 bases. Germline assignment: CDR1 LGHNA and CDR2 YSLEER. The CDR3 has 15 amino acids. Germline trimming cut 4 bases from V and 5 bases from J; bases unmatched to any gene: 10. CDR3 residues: CASSPILQGGDEQYF. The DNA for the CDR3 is TGCGCCAGCAGCCCCATTTTACAGGGGGGCGACGAGCAGTACTTC.

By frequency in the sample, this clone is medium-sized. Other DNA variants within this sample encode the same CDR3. The CDR3 DNA reads as TGTGCCAGTAGCACCAGACAGCGTGAAGCTTTCTTT. Translation gives CASSTRQREAFF. The rearrangement links TRBV19 to TRBJ1-1; possible D gene TRBD1, 5 bases. V dropped 6 bases and J dropped 7 bases, with 12 bases sitting between them. The CDR3 is made up of 12 amino acids. The germline V gene has CDR1 LNHDA and CDR2 SQIVND (reference sequence).

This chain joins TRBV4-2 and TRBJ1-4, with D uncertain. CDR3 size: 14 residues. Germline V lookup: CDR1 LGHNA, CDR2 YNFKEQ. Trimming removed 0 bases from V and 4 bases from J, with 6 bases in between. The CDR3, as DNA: TGTGCCAGCAGCCAAGAACGTCATAATGAAAAACTGTTTTTT. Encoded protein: CASSQERHNEKLFF.

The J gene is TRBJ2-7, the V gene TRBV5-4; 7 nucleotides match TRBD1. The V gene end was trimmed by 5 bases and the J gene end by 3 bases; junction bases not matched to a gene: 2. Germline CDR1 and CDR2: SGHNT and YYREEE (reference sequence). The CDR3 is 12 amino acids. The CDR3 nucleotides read TGTGCCAGCAGTTGGGACAGCTACGAGCAGTACTTC. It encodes CASSWDSYEQYF.

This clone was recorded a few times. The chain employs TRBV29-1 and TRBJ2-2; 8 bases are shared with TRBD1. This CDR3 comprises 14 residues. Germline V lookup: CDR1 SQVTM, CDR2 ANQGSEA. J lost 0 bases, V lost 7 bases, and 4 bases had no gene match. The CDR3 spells CSALTGANTGELFF. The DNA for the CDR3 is TGCAGCGCACTGACAGGGGCGAACACCGGGGAGCTGTTTTTT.

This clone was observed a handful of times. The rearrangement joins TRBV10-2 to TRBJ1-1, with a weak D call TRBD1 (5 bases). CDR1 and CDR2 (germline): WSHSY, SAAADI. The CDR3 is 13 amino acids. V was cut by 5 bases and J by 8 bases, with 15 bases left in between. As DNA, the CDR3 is TGCGCCAGCAGTAGCGGGGGGGGTTTCGAAGCTTTCTTT. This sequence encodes CASSSGGGFEAFF.

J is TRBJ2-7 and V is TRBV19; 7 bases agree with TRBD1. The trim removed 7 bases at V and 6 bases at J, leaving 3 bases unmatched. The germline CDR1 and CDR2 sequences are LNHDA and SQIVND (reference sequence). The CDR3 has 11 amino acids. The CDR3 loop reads CASKGAGEQYF. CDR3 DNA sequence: TGTGCCAGTAAGGGGGCGGGCGAGCAGTACTTC.

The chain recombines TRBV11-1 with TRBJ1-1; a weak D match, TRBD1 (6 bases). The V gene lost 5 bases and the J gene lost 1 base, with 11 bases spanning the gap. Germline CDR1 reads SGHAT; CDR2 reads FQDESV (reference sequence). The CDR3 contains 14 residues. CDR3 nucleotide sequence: TGTGCCAGCAGCCTACAGGGAACGAACACTGAAGCTTTCTTT. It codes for CASSLQGTNTEAFF.

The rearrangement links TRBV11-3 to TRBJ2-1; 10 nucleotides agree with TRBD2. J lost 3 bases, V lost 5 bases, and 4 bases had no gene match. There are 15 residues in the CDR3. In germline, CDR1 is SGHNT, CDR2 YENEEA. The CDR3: CASSKLAGNYNEQFF. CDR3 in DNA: TGTGCCAGCAGCAAACTAGCGGGGAACTACAATGAGCAGTTCTTC.

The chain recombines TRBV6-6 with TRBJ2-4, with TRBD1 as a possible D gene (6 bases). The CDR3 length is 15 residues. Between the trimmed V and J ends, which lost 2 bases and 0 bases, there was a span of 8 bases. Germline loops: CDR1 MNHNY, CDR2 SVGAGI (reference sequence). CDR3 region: CASSYGQLAKNIQYF. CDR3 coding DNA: TGTGCCAGCAGTTACGGACAGCTAGCCAAAAACATTCAGTACTTC.

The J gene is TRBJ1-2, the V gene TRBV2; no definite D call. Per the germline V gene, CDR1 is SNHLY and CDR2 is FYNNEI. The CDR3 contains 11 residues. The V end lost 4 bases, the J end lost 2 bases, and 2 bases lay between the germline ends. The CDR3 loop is CASSGNYGYTF. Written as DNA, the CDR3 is TGTGCCAGCAGTGGGAACTATGGCTACACCTTC.

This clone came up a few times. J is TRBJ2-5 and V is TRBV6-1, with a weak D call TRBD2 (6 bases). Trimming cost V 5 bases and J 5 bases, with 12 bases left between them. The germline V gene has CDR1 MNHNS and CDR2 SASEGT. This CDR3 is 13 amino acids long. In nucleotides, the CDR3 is TGTGCCAGCAGTAGGAGAGGAGGGGAGACCCAGTACTTC. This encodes CASSRRGGETQYF.

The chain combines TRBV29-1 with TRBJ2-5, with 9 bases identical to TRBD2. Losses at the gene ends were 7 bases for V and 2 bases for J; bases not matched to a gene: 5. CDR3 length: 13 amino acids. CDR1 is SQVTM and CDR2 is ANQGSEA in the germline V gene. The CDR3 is CSAAGGGQETQYF. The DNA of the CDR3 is TGCAGCGCTGCGGGAGGGGGGCAAGAGACCCAGTACTTC.